The source of this T cell receptor beta chain is a study of identical twins. Study-wide results and limits: Insertions were fewer in abundant cord blood beta clonotypes, whereas memory repertoires showed none of this pattern.

V was clipped by 8 bases and J by 0 bases, with 11 bases between them. CDR1 and CDR2 (germline): SEHNR, FQNEAQ (reference sequence). The CDR3 runs 13 residues. There are a few counts of this clonotype. Its target is unknown. MiXCR, run by TCRdb on the 5' RACE reads, gives a single entry per CDR3 protein. In the table there are about 720,000 distinct CDR3 sequences, around a sixth of which are singletons. A further study also used this sample, focusing on T cells expressing NK-cell markers. Per that study: Sorted T-cell subsets CD3+CD56+NKG2C+, CD3+CD56+NKG2C- and CD3+CD56-NKG2C+ were TCR beta-sequenced. An anti-gamma-delta TCR antibody was added in several experiments. It restricted sorting to alpha-beta TCR-expressing T cells. Where several donors were concerned, these clonotypes also led the CD3+CD56-NKG2C+ fraction.

The chain joins TRBV7-9 to TRBJ2-7; D uncertain. Sequencing used PBMCs. This TCR was recovered from a woman under 30 in good health. CDR3 loop: CASGSTASYEQYF. The DNA of the CDR3 is TGTGCCAGCGGTTCCACGGCCTCCTACGAGCAGTACTTC.